The sequence of this TCR beta chain was determined in a study of blood T cell repertoires in COVID-19 (TCRdb year 2020). With regard to the full study: Samples from collaborators originated in the United States, Italy and Spain and spanned both the acute and convalescent phases of COVID-19. The material from the prospective study consisted of cDNA or gDNA derived from T cells, B-cell-depleted T cells, or PBMCs. The dataset comprised deeply sampled blood TCRbeta repertoires from subjects exposed to, actively infected with, or recovered from COVID-19. The repertoires were made available in a free public database intended to serve as a resource for research on the immune response to SARS-CoV-2. Samples were obtained from the ongoing ImmuneRACE study (first 160 participants) and from 1,254 subjects provided by 6 global collaborators. The sample metadata nearly always contained a de-identified subject ID, COVID-19 status, age in years and sex. HLA class I and class II types, where available, came from metadata supplied by the sample provider rather than from assay-based typing. Summary of the overall study and its limitations: The amount of clinical and demographic metadata varied by source and participant and was provided uncurated.

TCRbeta CDR3 regions were amplified from genomic DNA using the immunoSEQ Assay, a bias-controlled multiplex PCR. The published analysis was carried out like this. Within the assay, amplification of reference gene primers was used to estimate how many nucleated cells each sample contained. To quantify the absolute abundance of each unique TCRbeta CDR3 rearrangement, sequence reads were collapsed and filtered. For each sample, productive Simpson clonality was calculated as the square root of Simpson's diversity index over productive rearrangements. TCRdb limited this immuneACCESS table to in-frame rearrangements with V and J called. A share of clones is missing; checked studies link under half to unresolved V genes, and the rest is unexplained. The V and J calls and the clone size are those of that table, but D and trimming were determined from the DNA. Recorded for this sample are 150,000 to 200,000 clones; around 85% of them occurred a single time. The ten largest clones take up roughly 4% of the sample.

The collaborating institutions used their own protocols to collect whole blood in K2EDTA tubes. For TCRbeta analysis, collaborator samples were shipped as frozen whole blood, as isolated PBMCs, or as DNA extracted from either sample type. Sequences MNHEY (CDR1) and SMNVEV (CDR2) are obtained from the germline V gene (reference sequence). Germline trimming amounts to 6 bases on V and 8 bases on J, with 9 as the count of junction bases outside the gene matches. The CDR3 contains 13 residues, cysteine and phenylalanine counted. Only the CDR3 portion is preserved as DNA: 39 bases, with reading frame beginning at the first base. As regards this clone: Its target antigen remains unknown. No clone much larger than this one lies a single base away; base qualities are absent.

The sequence was obtained from a woman aged 70-85 years with acute or convalescent COVID-19. The chain was built from TRBV27 and TRBJ1-2, with TRBD1 matching 7 junction bases. Specimen: peripheral blood. The CDR3 region has the sequence CASSFLDRAGYTF. The DNA reads as follows: TGTGCCAGCAGCTTTCTAGACAGGGCAGGCTACACCTTC.